The subject of this entry is one TCR beta chain. What it binds is not known. The data were taken from a study of beta chain features in type 1 diabetes. Reverse transcription of all isolated RNA meant that expressed TCRB transcripts were sequenced. About 3.7 million reads per sample were averaged for naive, central memory and regulatory samples. Sequenced by immunoSEQ multiplex PCR; TCRdb stores in-frame clones only, minus some. There are about 900,000 clones in the sample; roughly 16% occur only once, and 0.023% lies in the top ten. J lost 4 bases, V lost 5 bases, and 3 bases had no gene match. Germline CDR1 and CDR2: SGHVS and FNYEAQ. There are 14 residues in the CDR3. Study-wide points: The naive, central memory and Treg TCRB repertoires showed an apparent similarity that was greater among patients than among healthy donors.

The V gene is TRBV7-6, the J gene TRBJ2-3; 10 nucleotides line up with TRBD1. The sequenced material came from naive CD4+ T cells from blood. The sequence derives from a young woman in good health. This chain's CDR3 is CASSRGQGSDTQYF. Written as DNA, the CDR3 is TGTGCCAGCAGCCGGGGACAGGGGTCAGATACGCAGTATTTT.